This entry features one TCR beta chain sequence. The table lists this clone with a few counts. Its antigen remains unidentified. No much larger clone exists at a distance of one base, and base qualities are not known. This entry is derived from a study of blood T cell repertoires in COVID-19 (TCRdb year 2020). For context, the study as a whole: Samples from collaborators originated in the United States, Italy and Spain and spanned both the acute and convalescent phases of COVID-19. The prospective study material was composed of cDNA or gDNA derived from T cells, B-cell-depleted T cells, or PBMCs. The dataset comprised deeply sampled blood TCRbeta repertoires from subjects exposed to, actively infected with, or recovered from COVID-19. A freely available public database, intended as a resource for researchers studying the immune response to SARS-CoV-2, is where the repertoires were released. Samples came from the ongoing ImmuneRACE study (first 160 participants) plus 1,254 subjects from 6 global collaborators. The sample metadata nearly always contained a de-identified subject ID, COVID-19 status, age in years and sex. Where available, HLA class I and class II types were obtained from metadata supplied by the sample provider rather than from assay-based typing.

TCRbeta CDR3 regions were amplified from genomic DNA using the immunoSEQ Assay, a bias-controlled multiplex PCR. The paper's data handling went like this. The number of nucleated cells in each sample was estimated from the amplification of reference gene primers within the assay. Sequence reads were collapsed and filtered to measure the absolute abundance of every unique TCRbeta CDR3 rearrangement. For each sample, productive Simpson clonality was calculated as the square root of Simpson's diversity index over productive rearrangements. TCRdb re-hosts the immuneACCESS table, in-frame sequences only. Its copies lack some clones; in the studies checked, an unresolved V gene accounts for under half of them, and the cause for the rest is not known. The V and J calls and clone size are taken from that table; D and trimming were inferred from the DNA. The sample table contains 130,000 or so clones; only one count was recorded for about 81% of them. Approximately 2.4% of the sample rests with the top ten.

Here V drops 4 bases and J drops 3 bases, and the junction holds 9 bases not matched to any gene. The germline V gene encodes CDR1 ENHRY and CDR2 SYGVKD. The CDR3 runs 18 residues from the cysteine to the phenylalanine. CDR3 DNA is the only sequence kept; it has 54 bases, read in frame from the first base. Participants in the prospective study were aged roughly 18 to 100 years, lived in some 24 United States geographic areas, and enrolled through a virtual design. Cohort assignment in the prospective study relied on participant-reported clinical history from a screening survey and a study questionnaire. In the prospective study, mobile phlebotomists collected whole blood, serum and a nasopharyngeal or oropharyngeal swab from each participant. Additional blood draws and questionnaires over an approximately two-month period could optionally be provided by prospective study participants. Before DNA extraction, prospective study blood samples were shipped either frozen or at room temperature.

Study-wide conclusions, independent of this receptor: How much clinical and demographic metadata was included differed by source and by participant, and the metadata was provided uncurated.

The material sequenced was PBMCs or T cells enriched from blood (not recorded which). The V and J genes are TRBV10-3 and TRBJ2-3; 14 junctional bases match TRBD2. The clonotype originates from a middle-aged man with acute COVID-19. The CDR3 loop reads CAISGRGLAGVETDTQYF. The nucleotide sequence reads TGTGCCATCAGTGGCCGGGGACTAGCGGGGGTGGAGACAGATACGCAGTATTTT.